The 3 T cell receptor beta chains below were found in one sample sequenced in a study of breast tumors, draining lymph nodes, adjacent tissues. TCRdb reprocessed the multiplex PCR reads via MiXCR and lists one record per CDR3 protein. This table has 190,000 or so distinct CDR3 sequences, approximately 31% appearing once. Axillary draining lymph nodes of breast cancer patients supplied the node samples. The sample consisted of axillary lymph node tissue. The source is a female donor with breast cancer. Some clones in this sample may be carry-over from other donors' samples.

The rearrangement links TRBV5-1 to TRBJ2-7, with D tentatively TRBD1 (5 bases). V lost 5 bases and J lost 0, with 15 bases in between. Germline CDR1 and CDR2: SGHRS and YFSETQ. This CDR3 is 15 amino acids long. CDR3 DNA: TGCGCCAGCAGAGAAAAAGTGGGGCCCTCCTACGAGCAGTACTTC. It is translated as CASREKVGPSYEQYF. Based on the CDR3 plus reference TRBV5-1 and TRBJ2-7, the full variable domain is KAGVTQTPRYLIKTRGQQVTLSCSPISGHRSVSWYQQTPGQGLQFLFEYFSETQRNKGNFPGRFSGRQFSNSRSEMNVSTLELGDSALYLCASREKVGPSYEQYFGPGTRLTVT.

This clonotype appeared many times. The chain recombines TRBV3-1 with TRBJ1-5; D is unclear. Germline V gene lookup returns CDR1 LGHDT and CDR2 YNNKEL (reference sequence). The CDR3 has 13 residues. Trimming pared 0 bases from V and 7 bases from J, leaving 7 bases between. CDR3 residues: CASSQDRSQPQHF. The CDR3 DNA reads as TGTGCCAGCAGCCAAGACAGGTCCCAGCCCCAGCATTTT.

This clonotype was detected ten times or more. The V gene is TRBV19, the J gene TRBJ2-2; 7 positions agree with TRBD2. The CDR3 has 17 amino acids. Germline lookup yields CDR1 LNHDA and CDR2 SQIVND (reference sequence). V lost 5 bases and J lost 6; bases outside the gene matches: 15. The CDR3 coding sequence is TGTGCCAGTAGTGTCCCTGAAGGGAGGGCCGACGCCGGGGAGCTGTTTTTT. It encodes CASSVPEGRADAGELFF.